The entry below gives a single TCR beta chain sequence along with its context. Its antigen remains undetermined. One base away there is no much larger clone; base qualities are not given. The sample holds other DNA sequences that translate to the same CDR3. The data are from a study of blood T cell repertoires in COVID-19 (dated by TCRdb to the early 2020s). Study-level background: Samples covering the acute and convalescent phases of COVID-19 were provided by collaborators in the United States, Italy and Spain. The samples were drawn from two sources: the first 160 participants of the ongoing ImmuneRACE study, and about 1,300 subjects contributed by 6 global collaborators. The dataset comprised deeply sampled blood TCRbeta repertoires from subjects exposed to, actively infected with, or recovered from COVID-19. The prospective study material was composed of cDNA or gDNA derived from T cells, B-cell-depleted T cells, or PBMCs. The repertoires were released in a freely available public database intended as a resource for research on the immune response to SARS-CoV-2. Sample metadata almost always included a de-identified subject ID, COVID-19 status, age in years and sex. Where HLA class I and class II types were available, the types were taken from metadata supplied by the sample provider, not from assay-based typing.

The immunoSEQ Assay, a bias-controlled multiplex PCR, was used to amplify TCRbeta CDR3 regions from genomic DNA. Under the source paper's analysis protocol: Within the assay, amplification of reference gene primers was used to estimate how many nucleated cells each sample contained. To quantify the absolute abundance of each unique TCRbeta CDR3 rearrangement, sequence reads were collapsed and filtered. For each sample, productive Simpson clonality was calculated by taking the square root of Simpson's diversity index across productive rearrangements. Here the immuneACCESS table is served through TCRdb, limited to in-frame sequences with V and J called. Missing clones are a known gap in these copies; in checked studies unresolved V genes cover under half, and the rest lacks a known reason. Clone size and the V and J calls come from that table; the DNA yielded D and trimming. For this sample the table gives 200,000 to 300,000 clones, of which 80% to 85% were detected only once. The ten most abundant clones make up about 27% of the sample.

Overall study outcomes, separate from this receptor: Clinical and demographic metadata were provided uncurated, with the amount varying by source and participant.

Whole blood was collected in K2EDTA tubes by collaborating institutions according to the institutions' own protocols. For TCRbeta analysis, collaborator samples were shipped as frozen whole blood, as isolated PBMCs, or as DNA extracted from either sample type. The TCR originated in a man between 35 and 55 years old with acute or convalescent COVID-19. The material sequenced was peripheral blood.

The CDR3 in this case is CASSLGQVYGYTF. The bases read TGTGCCAGCAGCTTGGGACAGGTTTATGGCTACACCTTC. The chain links TRBV5-6 with TRBJ1-2; the D gene is perhaps TRBD1, on 6 matching bases. There are 13 amino acids in the CDR3, from cysteine to phenylalanine inclusive. Kept here is only the CDR3 DNA, which spans 39 bases and is read in frame from base 1. Deletion took 0 bases off V and 5 bases off J, with a span of 8 bases between the germline ends. CDR1 and CDR2, looked up from the germline V gene, are SGHDT and YYEEEE. The entire variable domain, with the stretches around the CDR3 drawn from the reference TRBV5-6 and TRBJ1-2 proteins, is DAGVTQSPTHLIKTRGQQVTLRCSPKSGHDTVSWYQQALGQGPQFIFQYYEEEERQRGNFPDRFSGHQFPNYSSELNVNALLLGDSALYLCASSLGQVYGYTFGSGTRLTVV.